This T cell receptor beta chain was sequenced during a study of OX40 agonist ivuxolimab in advanced cancers. Study-level information: Patients were given ivuxolimab, an antibody that agonizes OX40 (CD134). Those treated in dose escalation had hepatocellular carcinoma, melanoma, renal cell cancer or head and neck cancer. Study-level findings and limits: The average count of expanded clones was higher among CD8+ T cells than among CD4+.

Measured with immunoSEQ multiplex PCR; TCRdb has only the in-frame clones, and not every one. The sample yields fewer than 12,000 clones, around 84% seen once. This clone was detected only once. Its specificity is not known. There are 16 residues in the CDR3. Germline loops: CDR1 SGHTA, CDR2 FQGTGA. V was pared by 6 bases and J by 3 bases, with 9 bases of the junction left unmatched. The TCR originated in an adult with an advanced solid tumor such as melanoma, head and neck, liver or kidney cancer. The J gene is TRBJ2-2, the V gene TRBV7-3; 8 bases map to TRBD1. The specimen was CD4+ or CD8+ T cells sorted from blood, collected in a trial of the OX40 agonist ivuxolimab. The CDR3 sequence: CASREQGGSDTGELFF. CDR3 nucleotides: TGTGCCAGCAGAGAACAGGGGGGTTCGGACACCGGGGAGCTGTTTTTT.